The present T cell receptor (beta chain) was sequenced within a study of OX40 agonist ivuxolimab in advanced cancers. This table comes from immunoSEQ multiplex PCR, and its TCRdb copy is limited to in-frame clones, with some not included. The profile shows about 55,000 clones, more than 75% of them singletons. Only a few counts were recorded for this clone. Trimming at V came to 1 base and at J to 6 bases, leaving 3 bases not matched to a gene. The CDR3 runs to 14 residues. Germline lookup yields CDR1 SGDLS and CDR2 YYNGEE. This sequence originates from an adult with an advanced solid tumor such as melanoma, head and neck, liver or kidney cancer. The V and J genes are TRBV9 and TRBJ2-3, with 9 bases that match TRBD2. Sequenced material: CD4+ or CD8+ T cells sorted from blood, taken in a trial of the OX40 agonist ivuxolimab. CDR3 in amino acids: CASSVSGRRDTQYF. The DNA of the CDR3 is TGTGCCAGCAGCGTAAGCGGGAGGAGGGATACGCAGTATTTT.